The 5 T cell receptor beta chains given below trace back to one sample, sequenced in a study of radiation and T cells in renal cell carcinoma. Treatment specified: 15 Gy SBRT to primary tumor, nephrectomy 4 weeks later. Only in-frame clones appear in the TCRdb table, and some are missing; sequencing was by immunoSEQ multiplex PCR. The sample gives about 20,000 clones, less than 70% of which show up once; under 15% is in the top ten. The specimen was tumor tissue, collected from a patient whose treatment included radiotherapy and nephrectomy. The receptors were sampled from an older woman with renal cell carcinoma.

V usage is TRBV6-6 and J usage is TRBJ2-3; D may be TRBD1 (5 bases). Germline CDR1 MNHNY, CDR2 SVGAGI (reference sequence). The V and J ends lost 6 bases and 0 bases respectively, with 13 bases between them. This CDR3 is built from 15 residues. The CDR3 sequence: CASSAQGKSTDTQYF. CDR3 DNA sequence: TGTGCCAGCAGCGCGCAGGGTAAAAGCACAGATACGCAGTATTTT.

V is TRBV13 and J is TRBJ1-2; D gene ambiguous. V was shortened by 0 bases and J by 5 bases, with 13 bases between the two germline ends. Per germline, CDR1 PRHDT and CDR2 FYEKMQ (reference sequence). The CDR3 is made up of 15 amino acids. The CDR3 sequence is CASSLGAGSFYGYTF. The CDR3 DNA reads TGTGCCAGCAGCTTAGGCGCAGGTAGCTTTTATGGCTACACCTTC.

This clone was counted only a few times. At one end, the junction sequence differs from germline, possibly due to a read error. CDR3 DNA: TGCGCCAGCAGCCAAGGACAGCGCCTCGGAAACACCATGTATTTT. It codes for CASSQGQRLGNTMYF. V is TRBV5-1 and J is TRBJ1-3, with a weak D call TRBD1 (6 bases). CDR1 is SGHRS, CDR2 YFSETQ, per germline. The CDR3 sequence is 15 residues long.

The CDR3 DNA follows: TGTGCCAGCAGTGAACTAGCGGGGGCCACAGATACGCAGTATTTT. It codes for CASSELAGATDTQYF. V and J are TRBV6-1 and TRBJ2-3; TRBD2 matches 10 bases. V lost 2 bases to trimming and J lost 2 bases; unmatched junction nucleotides: 1. Germline V lookup: CDR1 MNHNS, CDR2 SASEGT. This CDR3 comprises 15 residues.

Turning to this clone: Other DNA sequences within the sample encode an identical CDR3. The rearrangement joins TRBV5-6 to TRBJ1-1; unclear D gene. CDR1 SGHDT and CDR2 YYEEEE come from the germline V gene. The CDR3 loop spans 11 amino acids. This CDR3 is CASSWDTEAFF. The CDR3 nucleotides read TGTGCGAGTTCGTGGGACACTGAAGCTTTCTTT.